Here is one TCR beta chain with its context. This entry belongs to a study of T cell changes during pregnancy in multiple sclerosis. The CDR3 sequence is 15 residues long. V was pared by 5 bases and J by 4 bases, with 9 bases of the junction left unmatched. CDR1 and CDR2 from the germline V gene are MNHEY and SMNVEV (reference sequence). Produced via immunoSEQ multiplex PCR; TCRdb's table is partial and in-frame only. The sample lists around 49,000 clones; approximately 95% were seen once. This sequence was found in a female donor with multiple sclerosis, enrolled in a pregnancy study. Sequenced material: CD8+ T cells from peripheral blood mononuclear cells, taken in the first trimester of pregnancy. The V and J genes are TRBV27 and TRBJ1-2; 8 nucleotides match TRBD1. Written as DNA, the CDR3 is TGTGCCAGCAGTCCGGTCCCAACAGGGGGCTATGGCTACACCTTC. Amino acids: CASSPVPTGGYGYTF.